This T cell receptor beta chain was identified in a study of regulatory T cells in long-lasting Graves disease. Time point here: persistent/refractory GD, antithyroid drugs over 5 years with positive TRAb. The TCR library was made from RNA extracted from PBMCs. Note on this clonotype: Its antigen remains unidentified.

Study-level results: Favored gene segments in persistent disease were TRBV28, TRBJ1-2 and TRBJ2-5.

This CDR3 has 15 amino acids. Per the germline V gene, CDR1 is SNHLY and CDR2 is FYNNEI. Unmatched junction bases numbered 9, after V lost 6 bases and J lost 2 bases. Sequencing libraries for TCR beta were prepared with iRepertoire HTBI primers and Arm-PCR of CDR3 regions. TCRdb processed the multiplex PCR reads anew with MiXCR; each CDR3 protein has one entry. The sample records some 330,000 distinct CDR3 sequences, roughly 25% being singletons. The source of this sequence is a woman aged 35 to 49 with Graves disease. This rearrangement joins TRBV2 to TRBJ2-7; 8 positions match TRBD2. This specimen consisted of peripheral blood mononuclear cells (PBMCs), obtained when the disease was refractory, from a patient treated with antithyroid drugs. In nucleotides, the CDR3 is TGTGCCAGCAGCGAGACACTAGCGGTAACCTACGAGCAGTACTTC. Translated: CASSETLAVTYEQYF.